This T cell receptor (beta chain) was profiled in a study of tumor and adjacent non-tumor tissue in lung cancer. The CDR3 runs 13 residues. CDR1 and CDR2 from the germline V gene are LGHNA and YNFKEQ. In this sample, this clonotype turned up once. Mismatch with germline at one junction end may stem from a read error. The template was RNA from unsorted bulk tissue. The library came from three nested PCR rounds adapted from ARM-PCR protocols. TCRdb re-derived calls from the multiplex PCR reads in MiXCR, one entry per CDR3 protein. In the table there are 68,000 or so distinct CDR3 sequences, around 60% of which are singletons.

V is TRBV4-2 and J is TRBJ2-7; D is unclear. Sequenced input: lung tumor tissue. The receptor was derived from a middle-aged man with non-small cell lung cancer. CDR3 loop: CASSQEPGVEQYF. CDR3 DNA: TGTGCGAGCAGCCAAGAGCCCGGCGTTGAGCAGTACTTC.